This T cell receptor beta chain was captured by sequencing in a study of shared clonotypes between healthy human individuals. Study conclusions and caveats: A small donor pool kept down the genetic and exposure-history diversity that was represented. The four-donor shared clonotypes exceeded non-shared clonotypes in generation probability, with non-shared ones scoring lower. Sampling covered blood only; tissue repertoires likely differ.

Methods used by the authors: ImmunoSEQ junction-only sequences lacked quality scores, so their filtering differed. Measured with immunoSEQ multiplex PCR; TCRdb has only the in-frame clones, and not every one. For V, J and clone size, that table is used; D and trimming come from the DNA. The profile shows more than 200,000 clones, approximately 65% of them singletons. In regard to this clone: Antigen: not known.

V was clipped by 0 bases and J by 7 bases; unmatched bases: 7. Germline V gene lookup returns CDR1 MGHRA and CDR2 YSYEKL. CDR3 size: 16 residues. This TCR was sampled from a man aged 25-45 years in good health. Material for sequencing was memory CD4+ T cells sorted from blood. Noted subset: CD45RA-negative fraction. The chain employs TRBV4-1 and TRBJ2-1; TRBD2 aligns across 9 bases. The CDR3 DNA follows: TGCGCCAGCAGCCAAGAAGGGCTAGCGGGGTTGAATGAGCAGTTCTTC. Translated, it gives CASSQEGLAGLNEQFF.